The 23 T cell receptor beta chains below were found in one sample sequenced in a study of CD8+ T cells in alopecia areata. Extraction of RNA preceded its reverse transcription into cDNA, which served as the sequencing template. Sequencing was performed with immunoSEQ multiplex PCR; in TCRdb, only in-frame clones are kept and a portion is missing. The sample is made up of 90,000 to 130,000 clones, none counted only once. Sequences were obtained from lesional skin. The origin of the receptors is a C3H/HeJ mouse with alopecia areata. Mice of this strain are of MHC haplotype H2-k.

This clone was seen more than once but under ten times. The protein given in TCRdb and the translation of the DNA differ at residue 13, and the sequence presented here derives from the DNA. Mouse gene names apply. The read falls 3 residues short of the CDR3 end, and the missing part is taken from the germline J gene. The chain carries TRBV19 and TRBJ1-3, with 9 bases identical to TRBD1. With V trimmed by 2 bases and J by 0 bases, 3 bases remained unmatched. CDR3 size: 16 residues. Germline-derived CDR1 and CDR2 are FNHDT and SITEND (reference sequence). The CDR3: CASSIGQGYSGNTLYF. The CDR3 DNA, read in part, is TGTGCCAGCAGTATCGGACAGGGGTATTCTGGAAATACG.

On this clone itself: Germline and genes: mouse. The read terminates 4 residues before the CDR3 end, so the remaining end is supplied by the germline J gene. The chain recombines TRBV13-3 with TRBJ2-7; 10 bases map to TRBD2. Trimming at V came to 1 base and at J to 0 bases, leaving 4 bases not matched to a gene. Germline V lookup: CDR1 NNHDY, CDR2 SYVADS. This CDR3 has 16 residues. The CDR3: CASSDLTGGHSYEQYF. The DNA read from the CDR3 is TGTGCCAGCAGTGATTTGACTGGGGGGCACTCCTAT.

Remarks on this clone: Germline and genes here are mouse. The read ends 4 residues before the CDR3 terminus; that terminus is restored from the germline J gene. V and J are TRBV19 and TRBJ2-3; perhaps TRBD1 as D (5 bases). The germline gives CDR1 FNHDT, CDR2 SITEND (reference sequence). The CDR3 totals 14 residues. The germline V and J ends were trimmed by 5 bases and 3 bases, with 13 bases remaining between them. Partial CDR3 DNA: TGTGCCAGCAGAGTCCCGAAGGGGGCAGAA. This sequence encodes CASRVPKGAE. The full CDR3 protein reads CASRVPKGAETLYF. Full variable domain (missing parts from reference TRBV19 and TRBJ2-3): GGIITQTPKFLIGQEGQKLTLKCQQNFNHDTMYWYRQDSGKGLRLIYYSITENDLQKGDLSEGYDASREKKSSFSLTVTSAQKNEMAVFLCASRVPKGAETLYFGSGTRLTVL.

This clone was observed a handful of times. Gene names are the mouse ones. The missing CDR3 end, 4 residues past where the read stops, is filled in from the germline J gene. The chain joins TRBV17 to TRBJ1-2; 7 bases fit TRBD1. The CDR3 sequence is 14 residues long. From germline, CDR1 is MNHDT and CDR2 YYDKIL. Trimming at V came to 3 bases and at J to 4 bases, leaving 5 bases not matched to a gene. Here the CDR3 reads CASSSGQGGSDYTF. CDR3 DNA (partial): TGTGCTAGCAGTAGTGGGCAGGGGGGCTCC.

This clone was seen a handful of times. The genes are named according to mouse. The read comes to an end 4 residues before the CDR3 does, leaving the germline J gene to fill in the end. The chain combines TRBV13-3 with TRBJ2-2, with TRBD2 matching 12 bases. This CDR3 spans 16 amino acids. The J segment lost 3 bases and the V segment lost 5 bases, leaving 5 bases of the junction unmatched. Germline V gene data show CDR1 as NNHDY and CDR2 as SYVADS. Partial CDR3 DNA: TGTGCCAGCAGACGACTGGGGGGGCGAGACACCGGG. It is translated as CASRRLGGRDTG. The full CDR3 protein reads CASRRLGGRDTGQLYF.

This clone has ten or more counts. Gene names and germline match the mouse. The CDR3 end lies 4 residues beyond the end of the read and is filled in from the germline J gene. The gene calls are TRBV13-3 and TRBJ2-7; TRBD2 matches at 9 bases. CDR1 NNHDY and CDR2 SYVADS come from the germline V gene. With V trimmed by 2 bases and J by 3 bases, 6 bases remained unmatched. The CDR3 has 15 residues. The DNA read from the CDR3 is TGTGCCAGCAGTGACGCGACTGGGGGACTCTAT. Its protein is CASSDATGGLY. The full CDR3 protein is CASSDATGGLYEQYF.

This clone was seen a handful of times. Gene names refer to mouse genes. The read is 4 residues too short to cover the CDR3 end, so that end is filled in from the germline J gene. This chain links TRBV13-3 with TRBJ1-2; the D gene is possibly TRBD1 (5 bases). The CDR3 consists of 14 residues. V lost 2 bases and J 1 base, leaving 9 bases between the germline ends. Germline V gene data show CDR1 as NNHDY and CDR2 as SYVADS. The CDR3 spells CASSETDINSDYTF. The covered CDR3 bases are TGTGCCAGCAGTGAAACGGACATAAACTCC.

This clone was seen at least ten times. Gene names follow the mouse nomenclature. The CDR3 is cut off 4 residues early in the read; its end comes from the germline J gene. The rearrangement links TRBV13-3 to TRBJ2-3; TRBD2 might be the D (7 bases). The V end lost 0 bases, the J end lost 1 base, and 12 bases lay between the germline ends. This CDR3 has 16 residues. The germline V gene encodes CDR1 NNHDY and CDR2 SYVADS. The part of the CDR3 DNA that was read is TGTGCCAGCAGTGATGTTGGGGGGCAAGGTGCAGAA. As protein: CASSDVGGQGAE. From start to end, the CDR3 is CASSDVGGQGAETLYF.

About this clone itself: The listed genes are named as in mouse. The read comes to an end 4 residues before the CDR3 does, leaving the germline J gene to fill in the end. The chain couples TRBV13-3 to TRBJ2-3, with TRBD1 matching over 7 bases. In germline, CDR1 is NNHDY, CDR2 SYVADS. Trimming cost V 1 base and J 1 base; bases outside gene matches: 3. CDR3 length: 15 amino acids. CDR3: CASSDPTGRAETLYF. The CDR3 bases that were read are TGTGCCAGCAGTGATCCGACAGGGCGTGCAGAA.

For this clone: Gene names are the mouse ones. The CDR3 end is not reached by the read, which stops 4 residues before it; the germline J gene fills it in. The chain uses TRBV1 and TRBJ1-1; 7 nucleotides match TRBD1. CDR1 and CDR2 (germline): NSQYPW, LRSPGD (reference sequence). There are 14 residues in the CDR3. The CDR3 bases that were read are TGCACCTGCAGTGCAGCCCTGGGACAGTCA. This codes for CTCSAALGQS. The full CDR3 protein reads CTCSAALGQSEVFF. The whole variable domain, remainder taken from reference TRBV1 and TRBJ1-1, is VTLLEQNPRWRLVPRGQAVNLRCILKNSQYPWMSWYQQDLQKQLQWLFTLRSPGDKEVKSLPGADYLATRVTDTELRLQVANMSQGRTLYCTCSAALGQSEVFFGKGTRLTVV.

On this clone: Mouse gene names and germline throughout. The read halts 4 residues ahead of the CDR3 end, with the missing end drawn from the germline J gene. J is TRBJ2-5 and V is TRBV17; 8 bases align to TRBD2. Germline CDR1 MNHDT, CDR2 YYDKIL. Losses at the gene ends were 3 bases for V and 2 bases for J; bases not matched to a gene: 4. The CDR3 runs 15 residues. CDR3 amino acids: CASSSGGALQDTQYF. CDR3 bases read: TGTGCTAGCAGTAGCGGGGGGGCCCTCCAAGAC.

About this clone: Gene names are the mouse ones. The CDR3 is cut off 4 residues early in the read; its end comes from the germline J gene. This sequence joins TRBV13-1 and TRBJ2-7; 7 bases are shared with TRBD1. Looked up from germline, CDR1 is NSHNY and CDR2 is SYGAGN. The CDR3 totals 12 residues. CDR3 amino acids: CASSLGQYEQYF. The CDR3 DNA, read in part, is TGTGCCAGCAGTCTGGGACAGTAT.

A note on this clone: Gene names are the mouse ones. The read ends 4 residues shy of where the CDR3 ends; the end is completed using the germline J gene. This sequence joins TRBV13-1 and TRBJ2-5, with 8 bases identical to TRBD2. This CDR3 is 14 amino acids long. Germline CDR1 is NSHNY and CDR2 is SYGAGN. Partial CDR3 DNA: TGTGCCAGCAGTGGCCGGGACTGGAAAGAC. It yields the protein CASSGRDWKD. The CDR3, in full, reads CASSGRDWKDTQYF.

This clone was recorded a few times. Here the gene names and germline are mouse. The read terminates 4 residues ahead of where the CDR3 ends, so the germline J gene completes it. The chain is built from TRBV13-3 and TRBJ2-2, with a tentative D call TRBD1 (5 bases). The germline V gene has CDR1 NNHDY and CDR2 SYVADS. This CDR3 region has 14 residues. V was pared by 3 bases and J by 2 bases, with 8 bases between. The covered CDR3 bases are TGTGCCAGCAGTGCAGGGTTGAACACCGGG. This codes for CASSAGLNTG. The entire CDR3 protein reads CASSAGLNTGQLYF.

Note on this clone: Gene names and germline refer to mouse. The sequence runs out 4 residues before the end of the CDR3; the remainder is reconstructed from the germline J gene. The chain has TRBV17 and TRBJ2-7; D perhaps matches TRBD1 (6 bases). Germline CDR1 is MNHDT and CDR2 is YYDKIL. This CDR3 has 14 amino acids. The sequenced part of the CDR3 DNA is TGTGCTAGCAGTAGAGATGCGGCAGGGGAT. Residues: CASSRDAAGD. The whole CDR3 sequence is CASSRDAAGDEQYF.

Note on this clone: Gene names are the mouse ones. The CDR3 end is not reached by the read, which stops 4 residues before it; the germline J gene fills it in. This same CDR3 is encoded by further DNA sequences in the sample. J is TRBJ2-3 and V is TRBV13-3; the match to TRBD1 covers 12 bases. From germline, CDR1 is NNHDY and CDR2 SYVADS. V shed 3 bases, J shed 0 bases, and the junction held 5 bases outside the gene matches. The CDR3 consists of 17 residues. The sequenced CDR3 bases are TGTGCCAGCAGTGGTCCCGGGACAGGGGGCAGTGCAGAA. Protein sequence: CASSGPGTGGSAE. The full-length CDR3 reads as CASSGPGTGGSAETLYF.

The sample holds a few counts of this clone. All gene names here are mouse names. With the read ending 4 residues before the CDR3 end, the germline J gene is used to fill in that end. The V and J genes are TRBV17 and TRBJ2-1; 10 positions match TRBD2. Germline CDR1 reads MNHDT; CDR2 reads YYDKIL. Trimming took 0 bases from V and 1 from J; bases not matched to a gene: 6. The CDR3 consists of 18 residues. The DNA read from the CDR3 is TGTGCTAGCAGTAGAGATCGGCTGGGGGGGCCGAACTATGCT. It yields the protein CASSRDRLGGPNYA. The whole CDR3 sequence reads CASSRDRLGGPNYAEQFF.

At least ten counts were recorded for this clone. Gene names and germline refer to mouse. The CDR3 extends 4 residues past the end of the read, so its final part is completed from the germline J gene. The gene calls are TRBV1 and TRBJ1-1; a weak D match, TRBD1 (6 bases). Trimming took off 0 bases at V and 1 base at J, with 9 bases between the two ends. Germline loops: CDR1 NSQYPW, CDR2 LRSPGD (reference sequence). The CDR3 spans 15 residues. The covered CDR3 bases are TGCACCTGCAGTGCAGAATCGGGACAAAACACA. Amino acid sequence: CTCSAESGQNT. In full, the CDR3 is CTCSAESGQNTEVFF.

To note about this clone: Gene names follow the mouse nomenclature. CDR3 in amino acids: CASKSGQSSYEQYF. The covered CDR3 bases are TGTGCCAGCAAGTCGGGACAAAGCTCCTAT. The chain is built from TRBV13-3 and TRBJ2-7; possible D gene TRBD1, 6 bases. From the germline J gene comes the end of the CDR3, since the read stops 4 residues before it. Germline V gene sequence: CDR1 NNHDY, CDR2 SYVADS. The CDR3 is 14 amino acids. V lost 6 bases, J lost 0 bases, and 13 bases lay in between.

This clone has a handful of counts. Genes here carry mouse names. The sequence runs out 4 residues before the end of the CDR3; the remainder is reconstructed from the germline J gene. The rearrangement uses TRBV13-3 and TRBJ2-7; possible D gene TRBD1, 7 bases. Trimming stripped 0 bases from V and 1 base from J, with 11 bases between. Germline V gives CDR1 NNHDY, CDR2 SYVADS. There are 15 residues in the CDR3. This CDR3 reads CASSDEQGGSYEQYF. CDR3 DNA (partial): TGTGCCAGCAGTGATGAGCAGGGGGGTTCCTAT.

This clone occurred a few times. Germline and genes here are mouse. The read halts 4 residues ahead of the CDR3 end, with the missing end drawn from the germline J gene. V and J are TRBV19 and TRBJ2-1; D might be TRBD2 (6 bases). Germline V gene data show CDR1 as FNHDT and CDR2 as SITEND (reference sequence). V lost 9 bases and J lost 2, with 12 bases in between. This CDR3 region has 13 residues. The DNA read from the CDR3 is TGTGCCATCTCCCGGGACTACTATGCT. Its translation is CAISRDYYA. The whole CDR3 sequence is CAISRDYYAEQFF.

This clone was detected only a few times. This likely stems from a read error, as it lies one base from a far larger clone. Genes here carry mouse names. With the read ending 4 residues before the CDR3 end, the germline J gene is used to fill in that end. The V gene is TRBV13-1, the J gene TRBJ2-5; 8 bases line up with TRBD1. The CDR3 has 13 amino acids. The germline V gene has CDR1 NSHNY and CDR2 SYGAGN. The CDR3 sequence: CASSAGTGDTQYF. The sequenced CDR3 bases are TGTGCCAGCAGTGCCGGGACAGGCGAC.

This clone appeared many times. Genes and germline come from the mouse. The read ends 4 residues shy of where the CDR3 ends; the end is completed using the germline J gene. The rearrangement joins TRBV13-3 to TRBJ2-7, with D possibly TRBD1 on 6 matching bases. CDR1 is NNHDY, CDR2 SYVADS, per germline. The V and J ends lost 2 bases and 2 bases respectively, with 14 bases between them. The CDR3 is made up of 15 amino acids. The CDR3 spells CASSEGARGPYEQYF. The sequenced CDR3 bases are TGTGCCAGCAGTGAAGGGGCCAGGGGTCCCTAT.